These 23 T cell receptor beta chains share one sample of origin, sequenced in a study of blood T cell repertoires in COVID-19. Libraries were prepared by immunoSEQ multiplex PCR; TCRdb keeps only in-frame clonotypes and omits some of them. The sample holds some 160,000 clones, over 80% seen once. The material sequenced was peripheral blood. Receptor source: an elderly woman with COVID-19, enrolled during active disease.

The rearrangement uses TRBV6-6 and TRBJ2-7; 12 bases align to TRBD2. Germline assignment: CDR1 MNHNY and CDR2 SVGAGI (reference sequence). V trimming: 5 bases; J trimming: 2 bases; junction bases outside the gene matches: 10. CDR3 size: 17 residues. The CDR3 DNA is TGTGCCAGCAGTCAGACTCGACGACTAGCGGGGGCCTACGAGCAGTACTTC. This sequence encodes CASSQTRRLAGAYEQYF.

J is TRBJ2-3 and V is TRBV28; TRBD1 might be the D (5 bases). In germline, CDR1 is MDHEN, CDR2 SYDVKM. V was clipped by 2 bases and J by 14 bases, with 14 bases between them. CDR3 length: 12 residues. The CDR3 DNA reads TGTGCCAGCAGTTTAAGGGGCAGAGCGCTGTATTTT. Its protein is CASSLRGRALYF.

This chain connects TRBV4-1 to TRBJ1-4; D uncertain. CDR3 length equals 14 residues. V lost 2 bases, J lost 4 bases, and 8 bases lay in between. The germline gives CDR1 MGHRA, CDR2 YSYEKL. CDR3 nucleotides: TGCGCCAGCAGCCAAATGCGGAATAATGAAAAACTGTTTTTT. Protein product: CASSQMRNNEKLFF.

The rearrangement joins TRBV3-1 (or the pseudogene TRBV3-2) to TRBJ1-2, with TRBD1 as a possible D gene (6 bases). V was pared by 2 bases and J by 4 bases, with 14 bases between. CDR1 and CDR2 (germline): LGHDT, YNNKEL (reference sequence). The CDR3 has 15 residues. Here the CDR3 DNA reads TGTGCCAGCAGCCAATCTGGGGGCCGAGCCTATGGCTACACCTTC. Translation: CASSQSGGRAYGYTF.

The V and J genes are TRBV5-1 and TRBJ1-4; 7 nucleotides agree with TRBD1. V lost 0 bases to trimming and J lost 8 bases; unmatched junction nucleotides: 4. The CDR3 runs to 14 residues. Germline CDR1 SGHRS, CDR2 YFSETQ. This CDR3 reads CASSLGGQREKLFF. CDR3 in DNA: TGCGCCAGCAGCTTGGGGGGACAGAGAGAAAAACTGTTTTTT. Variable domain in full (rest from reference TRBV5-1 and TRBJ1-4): KAGVTQTPRYLIKTRGQQVTLSCSPISGHRSVSWYQQTPGQGLQFLFEYFSETQRNKGNFPGRFSGRQFSNSRSEMNVSTLELGDSALYLCASSLGGQREKLFFGSGTQLSVL.

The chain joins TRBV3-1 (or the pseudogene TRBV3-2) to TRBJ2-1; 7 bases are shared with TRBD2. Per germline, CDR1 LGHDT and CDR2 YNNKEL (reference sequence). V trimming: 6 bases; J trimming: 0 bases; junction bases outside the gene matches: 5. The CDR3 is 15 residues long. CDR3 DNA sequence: TGTGCCAGCAGGGAGCGGGATAGCTCCTACAATGAGCAGTTCTTC. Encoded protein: CASRERDSSYNEQFF.

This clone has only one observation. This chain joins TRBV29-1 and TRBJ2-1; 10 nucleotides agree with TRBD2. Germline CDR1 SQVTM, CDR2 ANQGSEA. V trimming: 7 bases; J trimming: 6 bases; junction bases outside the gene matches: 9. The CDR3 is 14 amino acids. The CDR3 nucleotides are TGCAGCGCGGAGTCGGGACTAGCGACCAATGAGCAGTTCTTC. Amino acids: CSAESGLATNEQFF.

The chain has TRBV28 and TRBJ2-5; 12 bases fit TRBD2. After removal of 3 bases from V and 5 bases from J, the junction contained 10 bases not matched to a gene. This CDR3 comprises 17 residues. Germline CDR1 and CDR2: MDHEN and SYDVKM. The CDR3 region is CASSFRKGLAGGETQYF. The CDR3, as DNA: TGTGCCAGCAGTTTTAGAAAGGGGCTAGCGGGAGGGGAGACCCAGTACTTC.

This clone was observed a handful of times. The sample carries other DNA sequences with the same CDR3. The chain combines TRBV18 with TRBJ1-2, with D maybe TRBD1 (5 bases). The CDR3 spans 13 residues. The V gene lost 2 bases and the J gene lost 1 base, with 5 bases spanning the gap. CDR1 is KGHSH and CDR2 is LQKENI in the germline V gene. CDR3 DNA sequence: TGTGCCAGCTCACCAGACAGTAACTATGGCTACACCTTC. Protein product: CASSPDSNYGYTF. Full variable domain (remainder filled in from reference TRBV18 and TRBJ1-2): NAGVMQNPRHLVRRRGQEARLRCSPMKGHSHVYWYRQLPEEGLKFMVYLQKENIIDESGMPKERFSAEFPKEGPSILRIQQVVRGDSAAYFCASSPDSNYGYTFGSGTRLTVV.

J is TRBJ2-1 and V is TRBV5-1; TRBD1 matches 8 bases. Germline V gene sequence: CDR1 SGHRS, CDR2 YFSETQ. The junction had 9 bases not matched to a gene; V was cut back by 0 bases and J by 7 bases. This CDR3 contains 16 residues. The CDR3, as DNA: TGCGCCAGCAGCTTGGCTGGGACAGGTTTATATAATGAGCAGTTCTTC. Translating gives CASSLAGTGLYNEQFF.

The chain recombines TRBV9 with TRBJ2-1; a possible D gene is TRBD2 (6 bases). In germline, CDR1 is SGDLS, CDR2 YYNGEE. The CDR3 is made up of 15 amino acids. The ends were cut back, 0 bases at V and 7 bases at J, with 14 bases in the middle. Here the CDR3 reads CASSVEGGTWNEQFF. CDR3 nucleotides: TGTGCCAGCAGCGTAGAGGGCGGGACTTGGAATGAGCAGTTCTTC.

The CDR3 bases are TGTGCCAGCTCATCGACCGGGGAGCTGTTTTTT. This translates into CASSSTGELFF. The chain recombines TRBV18 with TRBJ2-2, with no clear D. Per germline, CDR1 KGHSH and CDR2 LQKENI. V lost 5 bases, J lost 5 bases, and 3 bases lay in between. CDR3 length: 11 amino acids.

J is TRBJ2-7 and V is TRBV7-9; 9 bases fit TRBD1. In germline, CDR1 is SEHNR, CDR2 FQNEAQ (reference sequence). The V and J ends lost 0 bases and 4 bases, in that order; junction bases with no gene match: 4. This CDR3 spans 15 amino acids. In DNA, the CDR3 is TGTGCCAGCAGCTTAGCCACAGGGGGCTGGTACGAGCAGTACTTC. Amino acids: CASSLATGGWYEQYF.

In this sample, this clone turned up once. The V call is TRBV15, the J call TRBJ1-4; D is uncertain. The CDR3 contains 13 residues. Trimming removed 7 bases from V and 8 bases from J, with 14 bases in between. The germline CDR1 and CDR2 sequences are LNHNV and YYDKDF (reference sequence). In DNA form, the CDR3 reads TGTGCCACCACCACGGTAAATAGCGAAAAACTGTTTTTT. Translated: CATTTVNSEKLFF. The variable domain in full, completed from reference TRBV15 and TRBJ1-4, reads DAMVIQNPRYQVTQFGKPVTLSCSQTLNHNVMYWYQQKSSQAPKLLFHYYDKDFNNEADTPDNFQSRRPNTSFCFLDIRSPGLGDTAMYLCATTTVNSEKLFFGSGTQLSVL.

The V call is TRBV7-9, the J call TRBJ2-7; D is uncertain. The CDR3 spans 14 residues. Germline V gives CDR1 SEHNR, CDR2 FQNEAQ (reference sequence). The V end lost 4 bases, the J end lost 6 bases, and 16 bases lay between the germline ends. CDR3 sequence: CASSSLAVLREQYF. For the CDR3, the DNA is TGTGCCAGCAGCTCCCTGGCCGTCCTCCGCGAGCAGTACTTC.

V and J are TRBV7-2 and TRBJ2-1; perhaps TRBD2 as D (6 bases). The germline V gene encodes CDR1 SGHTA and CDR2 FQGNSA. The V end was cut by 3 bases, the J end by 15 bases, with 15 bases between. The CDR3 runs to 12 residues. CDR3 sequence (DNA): TGTGCCAGCAGCTTGATCGGAGGGCCGAGGTTCTTC. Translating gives CASSLIGGPRFF.

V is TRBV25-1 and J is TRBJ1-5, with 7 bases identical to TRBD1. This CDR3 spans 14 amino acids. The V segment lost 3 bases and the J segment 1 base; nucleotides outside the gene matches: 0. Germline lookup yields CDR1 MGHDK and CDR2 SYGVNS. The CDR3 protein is CASSDRGSNQPQHF. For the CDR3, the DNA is TGTGCCAGCAGTGACAGGGGGAGCAATCAGCCCCAGCATTTT.

The CDR3 coding sequence is TGCAGCGTTGAAGGGTCCGGTGAAAAACTGTTTTTT. Protein product: CSVEGSGEKLFF. The chain is built from TRBV29-1 and TRBJ1-4, with no clear D. The CDR3 contains 12 residues. Trimming took off 1 base at V and 7 bases at J, with 7 bases between the two ends. From germline, CDR1 is SQVTM and CDR2 ANQGSEA.

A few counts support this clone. The CDR3: CASSLGSSALQETQYF. CDR3 DNA sequence: TGCGCCAGCAGCTTGGGGTCTAGCGCTTTACAAGAGACCCAGTACTTC. The chain links TRBV5-1 to TRBJ2-5, with D possibly TRBD2 on 6 matching bases. V lost 0 bases to trimming and J lost 2 bases, with 14 bases between them. The CDR3 spans 16 residues. Germline CDR1 and CDR2: SGHRS and YFSETQ.

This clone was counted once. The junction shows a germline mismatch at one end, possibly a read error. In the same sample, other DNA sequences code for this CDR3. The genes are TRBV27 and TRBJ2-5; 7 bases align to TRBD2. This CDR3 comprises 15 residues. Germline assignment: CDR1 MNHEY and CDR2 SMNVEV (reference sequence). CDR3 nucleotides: TGTGCCAGCAGTTTGGGGGGGTCTGGGGGAGAGACTCAGTACTTC. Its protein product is CASSLGGSGGETQYF.

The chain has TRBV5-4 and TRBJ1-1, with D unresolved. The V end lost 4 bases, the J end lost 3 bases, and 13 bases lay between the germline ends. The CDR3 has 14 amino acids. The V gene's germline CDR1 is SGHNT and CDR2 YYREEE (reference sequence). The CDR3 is CASSPQAPDTEAFF. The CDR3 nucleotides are TGTGCCAGCAGCCCCCAGGCCCCGGACACTGAAGCTTTCTTT.

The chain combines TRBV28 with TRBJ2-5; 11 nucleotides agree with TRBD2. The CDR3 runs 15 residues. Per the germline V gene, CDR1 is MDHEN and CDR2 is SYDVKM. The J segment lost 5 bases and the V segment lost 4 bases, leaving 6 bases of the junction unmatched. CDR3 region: CASSSLAGGAETQYF. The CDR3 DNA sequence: TGTGCCAGCAGTTCCTTAGCGGGAGGGGCGGAGACCCAGTACTTC.

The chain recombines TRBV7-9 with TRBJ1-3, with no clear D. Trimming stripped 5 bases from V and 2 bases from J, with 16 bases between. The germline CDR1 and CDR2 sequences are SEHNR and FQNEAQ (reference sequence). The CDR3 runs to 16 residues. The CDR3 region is CASSLQLPAPGNTIYF. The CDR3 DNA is TGTGCCAGCAGCCTACAGCTCCCTGCTCCTGGAAACACCATATATTTT. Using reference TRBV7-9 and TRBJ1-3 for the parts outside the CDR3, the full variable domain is DTGVSQNPRHKITKRGQNVTFRCDPISEHNRLYWYRQTLGQGPEFLTYFQNEAQLEKSRLLSDRFSAERPKGSFSTLEIQRTEQGDSAMYLCASSLQLPAPGNTIYFGEGSWLTVV.